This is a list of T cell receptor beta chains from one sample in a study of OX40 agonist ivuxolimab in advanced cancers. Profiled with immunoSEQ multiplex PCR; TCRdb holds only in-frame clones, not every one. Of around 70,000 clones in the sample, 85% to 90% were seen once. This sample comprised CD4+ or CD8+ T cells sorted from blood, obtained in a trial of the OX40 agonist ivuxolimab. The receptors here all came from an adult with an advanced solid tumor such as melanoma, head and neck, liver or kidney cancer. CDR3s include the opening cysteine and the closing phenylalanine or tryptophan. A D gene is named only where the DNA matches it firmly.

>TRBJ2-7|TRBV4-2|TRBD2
TGTGCCAGCAGCCAACAAACTAGCGGGATCTACGAGCAGTACTTC
CASSQQTSGIYEQYF
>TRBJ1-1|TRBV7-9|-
TGTGCCAGCAGCTTAGAGTCACAGCCAGAAGCTTTCTTT
CASSLESQPEAFF
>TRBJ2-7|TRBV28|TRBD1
TGTGCCAGCAGTTCACCGACAGGGATCTCCTACGAGCAGTACTTC
CASSSPTGISYEQYF
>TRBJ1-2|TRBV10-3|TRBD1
TGTGCCTCTTACCGAGGACAGGGCTATGGCTACACCTTC
CASYRGQGYGYTF
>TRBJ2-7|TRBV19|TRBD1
TGTGCCAGTAGTGGCCGGGACAGGGGGATCTACGAGCAGTACTTC
CASSGRDRGIYEQYF
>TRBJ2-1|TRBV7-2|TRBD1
TGTGCCAGCAGCAAGGACAGGGCCTACAATGAGCAGTTCTTC
CASSKDRAYNEQFF
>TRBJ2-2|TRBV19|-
TGTGCCAGTAGCTCACAGGAGACGAACACCGGGGAGCTGTTTTTT
CASSSQETNTGELFF
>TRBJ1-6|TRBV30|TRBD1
TGTGCCTGGAGTGCCAGGGCAGGGGGCGGACGATCACCCCTCCACTTT
CAWSARAGGGRSPLHF
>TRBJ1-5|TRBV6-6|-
TGTGCCAGCAGCATCATAGCAGGGCAGCCCCAGCATTTT
CASSIIAGQPQHF
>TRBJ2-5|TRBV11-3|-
TGTGCCAGCAGCTTAGTGGGTGGTGTCGGGGGACAAGAGACCCAGTACTTC
CASSLVGGVGGQETQYF